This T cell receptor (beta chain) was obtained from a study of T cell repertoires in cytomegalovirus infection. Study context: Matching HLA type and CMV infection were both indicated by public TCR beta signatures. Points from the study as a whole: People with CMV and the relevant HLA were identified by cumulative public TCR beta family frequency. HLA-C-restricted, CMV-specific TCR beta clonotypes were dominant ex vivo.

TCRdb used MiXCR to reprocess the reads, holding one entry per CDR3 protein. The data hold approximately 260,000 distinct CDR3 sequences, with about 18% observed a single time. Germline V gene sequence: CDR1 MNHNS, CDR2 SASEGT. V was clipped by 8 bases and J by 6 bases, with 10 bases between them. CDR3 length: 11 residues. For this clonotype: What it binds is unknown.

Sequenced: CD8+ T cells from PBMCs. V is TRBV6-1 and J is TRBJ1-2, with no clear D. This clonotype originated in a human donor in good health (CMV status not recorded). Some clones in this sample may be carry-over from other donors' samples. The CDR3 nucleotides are TGTGCCAGCCGCCCCCCGGATGGCTACACCTTC. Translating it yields CASRPPDGYTF.